Shown below are 27 T cell receptor beta chains from a single sample sequenced in a study of T-cell memory formation after mild COVID-19. Each CDR3 protein gets one entry after TCRdb re-called the 5' RACE reads with MiXCR. The sample carries about 57,000 distinct CDR3 sequences, 10% to 15% recorded once. Sequencing used PBMCs or a T cell subset sorted from them (not recorded which). The receptor set was obtained from a man aged 18 to 29 who had mild COVID-19 (a few samples of this study predate the infection). Cell type and time point are not known.

This clonotype has a handful of counts. The rearrangement links TRBV5-1 to TRBJ2-2; D ambiguous. This CDR3 is 12 amino acids long. The germline V gene encodes CDR1 SGHRS and CDR2 YFSETQ. V lost 4 bases and J 6 bases, leaving 7 bases between the germline ends. CDR3 coding DNA: TGCGCCAGCAGCGGAGCAGCCGGGGAGCTGTTTTTT. It yields the protein CASSGAAGELFF.

The chain has TRBV20-1 and TRBJ1-2; D is uncertain. The CDR3 runs 13 residues. The V and J ends lost 0 bases and 8 bases respectively, with 13 bases between them. Germline CDR1 and CDR2: DFQATT and SNEGSKA (reference sequence). CDR3 amino acids: CSAREVWDLGYTF. CDR3 coding DNA: TGCAGTGCTAGAGAAGTATGGGATTTGGGCTACACCTTC.

This clonotype has a handful of counts. Relative to the germline gene, one junction end is altered; a read error may explain this. The chain has TRBV6-5 and TRBJ1-4; D not resolved. This CDR3 is 16 amino acids long. The germline CDR1 and CDR2 sequences are MNHEY and SVGAGI. The CDR3 here is CASIYSSQPENEKLFF. CDR3 DNA: TGTGCCAGCATTTACTCGAGCCAGCCGGAGAATGAAAAACTGTTTTTT.

The chain links TRBV24-1 to TRBJ2-7; D possibly uses TRBD1 or TRBD2 (5 bases each). Germline V lookup: CDR1 KGHDR, CDR2 SFDVKD. Trimming left V 4 bases short and J 3 bases short, with 18 bases between. The CDR3 runs to 16 residues. The CDR3 coding sequence is TGTGCCACCAGTGACCCTATTTTATGGGGGAGCTACGAGCAGTACGTC. It encodes CATSDPILWGSYEQYV.

This clonotype was seen more than once but under ten times. The V call is TRBV9, the J call TRBJ1-6; D is unresolved. The CDR3 is 12 residues long. The germline gives CDR1 SGDLS, CDR2 YYNGEE. Trimming took off 0 bases at V and 9 bases at J, with 4 bases between the two ends. CDR3 amino acids: CASSVVGSPLHF. The CDR3 nucleotides are TGTGCCAGCAGCGTAGTTGGTTCACCCCTCCACTTT.

The sample holds many counts of this clonotype. The chain employs TRBV12-3 or TRBV12-4 and TRBJ1-2; 9 nucleotides agree with TRBD1. The CDR3 sequence is 14 residues long. J lost 4 bases, V lost 6 bases, and 6 bases had no gene match. CDR3 coding DNA: TGTGCCAGCAGCCCGGACAGGGGAAGCTATGGCTACACCTTC. Translation gives CASSPDRGSYGYTF.

This clonotype was detected a few times. The CDR3 DNA sequence: TGCAGCGTTGGCCTCAAAGGTGTGACAGTCTATGGCTACACCTTC. It codes for CSVGLKGVTVYGYTF. This chain joins TRBV29-1 and TRBJ1-2; tentative D call: TRBD1 (5 bases). The V and J ends lost 4 bases and 4 bases respectively, with 19 bases between them. Germline CDR1 is SQVTM and CDR2 is ANQGSEA. This CDR3 has 15 residues. Based on the CDR3 plus reference TRBV29-1 and TRBJ1-2, the full variable domain is SAVISQKPSRDICQRGTSLTIQCQVDSQVTMMFWYRQQPGQSLTLIATANQGSEATYESGFVIDKFPISRPNLTFSTLTVSNMSPEDSSIYLCSVGLKGVTVYGYTFGSGTRLTVV.

This clonotype has ten or more counts. This rearrangement joins TRBV29-1 to TRBJ2-4; D is perhaps TRBD1 or TRBD2 (5 bases each). Germline V lookup: CDR1 SQVTM, CDR2 ANQGSEA. The length of the CDR3 is 13 residues. Trimming left V 8 bases short and J 9 bases short, with 20 bases between. The CDR3 reads CSFRGTGAGIQYF. CDR3 sequence (DNA): TGCAGCTTTAGAGGGACCGGGGCCGGCATTCAGTACTTC.

This clonotype came up a few times. The gene calls are TRBV7-9 and TRBJ2-2; D is uncertain. V lost 5 bases, J lost 4 bases, and 8 bases lay in between. This CDR3 is 13 amino acids long. Germline V gene sequence: CDR1 SEHNR, CDR2 FQNEAQ (reference sequence). This chain's CDR3 is CASSPQVTGELFF. DNA of the CDR3: TGTGCCAGCAGCCCACAAGTCACCGGGGAGCTGTTTTTT.

This clonotype was counted only a few times. The V call is TRBV7-2, the J call TRBJ1-4, with no clear D. The V gene lost 2 bases and the J gene lost 7 bases, with 11 bases spanning the gap. The CDR3 extends over 14 amino acids. CDR1 SGHTA and CDR2 FQGNSA come from the germline V gene. The CDR3 region is CASSLSNSGEKLFF. The CDR3 nucleotides are TGTGCCAGCAGCTTATCGAATTCTGGTGAAAAACTGTTTTTT.

This clonotype was seen a few times. V is TRBV10-3 and J is TRBJ2-7; 8 bases are shared with TRBD2. From germline, CDR1 is ENHRY and CDR2 SYGVKD. V gave up 1 base and J gave up 5 bases; unmatched junction bases: 7. The CDR3 loop spans 15 amino acids. CDR3 residues: CAISEWGGGPHEQYF. CDR3 sequence (DNA): TGTGCCATCAGTGAGTGGGGCGGGGGGCCGCACGAGCAGTACTTC.

This clonotype was detected once. V usage is TRBV6-6 and J usage is TRBJ1-2; tentative D call: TRBD1 (6 bases). The CDR3 totals 14 residues. Germline CDR1 is MNHNY and CDR2 is SVGAGI (reference sequence). The V gene lost 2 bases and the J gene lost 3 bases, with 10 bases spanning the gap. The CDR3 bases are TGTGCCAGCAGTTACCAACAGGGATACTATGGCTACACCTTC. As protein: CASSYQQGYYGYTF.

The chain combines TRBV25-1 with TRBJ1-3; D possibly corresponds to TRBD1 (6 bases). Per the germline V gene, CDR1 is MGHDK and CDR2 is SYGVNS. Deletions cut 0 bases from V and 0 bases from J, with 21 bases between. This CDR3 is 20 amino acids long. Written as DNA, the CDR3 is TGTGCCAGCAGTGAATACGCACCCGGAGGGGACACGAGCTCTGGAAACACCATATATTTT. This codes for CASSEYAPGGDTSSGNTIYF.

V and J are TRBV7-4 and TRBJ2-4; 7 bases match TRBD1. Germline V lookup: CDR1 SGHVT, CDR2 SQSDAQ. Trimming at V came to 5 bases and at J to 0 bases, leaving 10 bases not matched to a gene. The CDR3 totals 17 residues. The CDR3 region has the DNA TGTGCCAGCAGCGTTATACAGGGGAAGAAAGCCAAAAACATTCAGTACTTC. Its translation is CASSVIQGKKAKNIQYF. Supplemented by reference TRBV7-4 and TRBJ2-4, the full variable domain reads GAGVSQSPRYKVAKRGRDVALRCDSISGHVTLYWYRQTLGQGSEVLTYSQSDAQRDKSGRPSGRFSAERPERSVSTLKIQRTEQGDSAVYLCASSVIQGKKAKNIQYFGAGTRLSVL.

V is TRBV12-3 or TRBV12-4 and J is TRBJ1-5; 7 nucleotides match TRBD1. Losses at the gene ends were 6 bases for V and 0 bases for J; bases not matched to a gene: 5. The CDR3 has 15 amino acids. The CDR3 DNA reads as TGTGCCAGCAGGGTCGGGACAGCTAGCAATCAGCCCCAGCATTTT. Its translation: CASRVGTASNQPQHF.

This clonotype was picked up many times. V gene TRBV7-3 combines with J gene TRBJ2-3, with D tentatively TRBD2 (6 bases). The V gene lost 1 base and the J gene lost 1 base, with 24 bases spanning the gap. The germline V gene has CDR1 SGHTA and CDR2 FQGTGA. CDR3 length: 20 amino acids. The CDR3 loop is CASSLRRQRNPWGGTDTQYF. CDR3 DNA: TGTGCCAGCAGCTTAAGAAGGCAGCGGAATCCTTGGGGGGGCACAGATACGCAGTATTTT.

The sample holds a few counts of this clonotype. The genes are TRBV15 and TRBJ2-7; maybe TRBD1 (6 bases). This CDR3 is built from 15 residues. Deletions cut 0 bases from V and 1 base from J, with 10 bases between. The germline CDR1 and CDR2 sequences are LNHNV and YYDKDF (reference sequence). The CDR3, as DNA: TGTGCCACCAGCAGAGAAGAGGGGGAGTCCTACGAGCAGTACGTC. Protein sequence: CATSREEGESYEQYV.

This clonotype turned up a few times. The chain joins TRBV7-2 to TRBJ1-3; D is unresolved. V was trimmed by 6 bases and J by 10 bases, leaving 22 bases between them. The CDR3 sequence is 15 residues long. CDR1 SGHTA and CDR2 FQGNSA come from the germline V gene. This chain's CDR3 is CASSPRSAPKGTIYF. CDR3 DNA sequence: TGTGCCAGCAGTCCCCGGTCGGCTCCTAAAGGGACCATATATTTT.

Many counts were recorded for this clonotype. The chain combines TRBV7-2 with TRBJ2-2; D possibly matches TRBD1 or TRBD2 (5 bases each). Looked up from germline, CDR1 is SGHTA and CDR2 is FQGNSA. The V gene lost 7 bases and the J gene lost 0 bases, with 12 bases spanning the gap. The CDR3 contains 15 residues. CDR3: CASTRDVANTGELFF. The DNA of the CDR3 is TGTGCCAGCACCAGGGACGTCGCGAACACCGGGGAGCTGTTTTTT.

Only a few counts were recorded for this clonotype. The chain recombines TRBV10-3 with TRBJ2-1; perhaps TRBD1 as D (5 bases). CDR3 size: 17 residues. The germline CDR1 and CDR2 sequences are ENHRY and SYGVKD. The V end was cut by 3 bases, the J end by 5 bases, with 20 bases between. Here the CDR3 reads CAISDPLGRARDNEQFF. CDR3 DNA sequence: TGTGCCATCAGTGATCCATTGGGCAGGGCCAGGGACAATGAGCAGTTCTTC.

This clonotype occurred a few times. The chain employs TRBV6-5 and TRBJ1-1; TRBD1 is a possible D gene (5 bases). V lost 9 bases to trimming and J lost 4 bases, with 9 bases between them. Germline assignment: CDR1 MNHEY and CDR2 SVGAGI. The CDR3 covers 11 residues. CDR3 amino acids: CASRDVTEAFF. For the CDR3, the DNA is TGTGCCAGTAGGGACGTCACTGAAGCTTTCTTT.

This clonotype was seen a few times. The chain combines TRBV9 with TRBJ2-4; 12 bases are a match to TRBD1. The V gene end was trimmed by 4 bases and the J gene end by 8 bases; junction bases not matched to a gene: 10. Per germline, CDR1 SGDLS and CDR2 YYNGEE. The CDR3 loop spans 16 amino acids. The CDR3 protein is CASSSRWGQGADIQYF. Written as DNA, the CDR3 is TGTGCCAGCAGCTCCCGCTGGGGACAGGGGGCGGACATTCAGTACTTC.

This sequence joins TRBV5-8 and TRBJ2-5; D perhaps matches TRBD2 (5 bases). The CDR3 runs to 14 residues. Germline values: CDR1 SGHTS, CDR2 YDEGEE. V was clipped by 0 bases and J by 3 bases, with 9 bases between them. CDR3 bases: TGTGCCAGCAGCTTGGGGAGACTAAAAGAGACCCAGTACTTC. Translating gives CASSLGRLKETQYF.

This clonotype occurred a few times. The chain has TRBV7-9 and TRBJ1-4; D is uncertain. Trimming left V 5 bases short and J 1 base short, with 11 bases between. The CDR3 contains 15 residues. In germline, CDR1 is SEHNR, CDR2 FQNEAQ (reference sequence). CDR3 sequence (DNA): TGTGCCAGCAGCCCAAGACGGGAAACTAATGAAAAACTGTTTTTT. Residues: CASSPRRETNEKLFF.

This clonotype was counted many times. The chain employs TRBV11-2 and TRBJ2-7; 7 bases fit TRBD2. From germline, CDR1 is SGHAT and CDR2 FQNNGV. The CDR3 has 13 residues. The V and J ends lost 6 bases and 2 bases, in that order; junction bases with no gene match: 4. In nucleotides, the CDR3 is TGTGCCAGCAGACCAGCGGGGACCTACGAGCAGTACTTC. This sequence encodes CASRPAGTYEQYF.

The rearrangement uses TRBV3-1 and TRBJ2-1; 7 bases are shared with TRBD2. CDR1 LGHDT and CDR2 YNNKEL come from the germline V gene (reference sequence). The CDR3 loop spans 14 amino acids. V was pared by 4 bases and J by 5 bases, with 5 bases of the junction left unmatched. CDR3 loop: CASSLPSGDNEQFF. In DNA form, the CDR3 reads TGTGCCAGCAGCCTGCCCAGCGGGGACAATGAGCAGTTCTTC.

The J gene is TRBJ1-6, the V gene TRBV9; D is uncertain. Looked up from germline, CDR1 is SGDLS and CDR2 is YYNGEE. Deletions cut 0 bases from V and 7 bases from J, with 8 bases between. The CDR3 runs to 14 residues. CDR3: CASSVVGDNSPLHF. The DNA of the CDR3 is TGTGCCAGCAGCGTAGTTGGCGACAATTCACCCCTCCACTTT.